This TCR beta chain appears in the sequencing data of a study of cytomegalovirus exposure and HLA in healthy donors. This PCR relied on a set of 60 Vbeta primers and 13 Jbeta primers. Libraries were prepared by immunoSEQ multiplex PCR; TCRdb keeps only in-frame clonotypes and omits some of them. This sample's table has approximately 93,000 clones. Trimming shortened V by 8 bases and J by 8 bases, and 12 bases separated the two germline ends. This CDR3 spans 11 amino acids. Germline CDR1 reads SGHTA; CDR2 reads FQGTGA. Donors consisted of healthy bone marrow donors. As concerns this clone: No antigen is known for it.

Study results and limitations: Listed as cytomegalovirus-associated were 150 or so TCR beta chains. One cluster of highly shared sequence variants probably arose as a sequencing artifact.

Sequencing input: PBMCs. The receptor comes from a woman aged 25 to 39 in good health and CMV-seronegative. The chain joins TRBV7-3 to TRBJ1-2, with no clear D. Here the CDR3 reads CASATGYGYTF. The CDR3 bases are TGTGCCAGCGCTACCGGGTACGGCTACACCTTC.